Here is one TCR beta chain with its context. These data originate in a study of control samples from healthy donors and cancer patients. The assay was immunoSEQ multiplex PCR, and TCRdb's table has in-frame clones only and misses some. The sample carries 95,000 to 100,000 clones, 75% to 90% recorded once. The CDR3 spans 20 residues. Per germline, CDR1 SGHVS and CDR2 FNYEAQ. V lost 4 bases, J lost 0 bases, and 25 bases lay in between. The chain couples TRBV7-6 to TRBJ1-3, with a weak D call TRBD1 (5 bases). The sequence came from a man aged 25 to 40 in good health. What was sequenced was blood. The CDR3: CASSSPRGSSDSISGNTIYF. CDR3 coding DNA: TGTGCCAGCAGCTCTCCTCGGGGCAGCTCCGACTCCATCTCTGGAAACACCATATATTTT.